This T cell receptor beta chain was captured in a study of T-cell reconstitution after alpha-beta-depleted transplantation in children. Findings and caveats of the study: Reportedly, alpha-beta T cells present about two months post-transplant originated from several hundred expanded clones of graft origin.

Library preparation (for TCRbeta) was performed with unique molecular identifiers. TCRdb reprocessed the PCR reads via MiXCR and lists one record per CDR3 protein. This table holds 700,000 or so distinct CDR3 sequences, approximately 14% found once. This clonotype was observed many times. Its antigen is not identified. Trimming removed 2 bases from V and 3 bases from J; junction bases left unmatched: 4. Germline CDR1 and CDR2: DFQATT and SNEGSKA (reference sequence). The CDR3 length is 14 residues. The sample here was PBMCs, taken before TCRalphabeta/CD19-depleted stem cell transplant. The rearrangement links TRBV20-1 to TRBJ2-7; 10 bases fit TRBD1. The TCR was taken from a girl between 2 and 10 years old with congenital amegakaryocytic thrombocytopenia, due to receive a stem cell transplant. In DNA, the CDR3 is TGCAGTGCTAGAAGGGACAGGGGTTTCTACGAGCAGTACTTC. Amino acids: CSARRDRGFYEQYF.